Presented here are 24 T cell receptor beta chains from one specimen sequenced in a study of identical twins. In TCRdb, the 5' RACE reads were re-called with MiXCR into one record per CDR3 protein. Among 1.5 million to 2 million distinct CDR3 sequences listed, 25% to 35% were seen once. The material sequenced was cord blood. These receptors all stem from a newborn girl in good health.

The chain recombines TRBV7-2 with TRBJ1-1, with D maybe TRBD1 (5 bases). V lost 6 bases, J lost 2 bases, and 16 bases lay in between. The CDR3 loop spans 15 amino acids. The germline gives CDR1 SGHTA, CDR2 FQGNSA. CDR3 residues: CASRTGRETNTEAFF. CDR3 bases: TGTGCCAGCAGGACGGGACGCGAGACAAACACTGAAGCTTTCTTT.

This clonotype is a singleton in its sample. The limits of the CDR3 on the DNA are not certain, so only TCRdb's listed CDR3 is given. The chain has TRBV9 and TRBJ1-2. With termini counted, the CDR3 has 22 amino acids. The germline V gene encodes CDR1 SGDLS and CDR2 YYNGEE. CDR3 loop: CASSYSTSGRNEQFFGPGGYTF.

This chain links TRBV20-1 with TRBJ2-3; 7 bases match TRBD1. V trimming: 5 bases; J trimming: 5 bases; junction bases outside the gene matches: 4. This CDR3 has 12 residues. Germline assignment: CDR1 DFQATT and CDR2 SNEGSKA (reference sequence). The CDR3 loop reads CSADREGDTQYF. CDR3 sequence (DNA): TGCAGTGCTGACAGGGAAGGAGATACGCAGTATTTT.

This chain joins TRBV12-3 or TRBV12-4 and TRBJ2-7; 9 bases fit TRBD2. CDR3 length: 12 amino acids. V was pared by 5 bases and J by 7 bases, with 3 bases of the junction left unmatched. The CDR3 bases are TGTGCCAGCAGTACAAGCGGGGGGGAGCAGTACTTC. Protein sequence: CASSTSGGEQYF.

The genes are TRBV29-1 and TRBJ1-1, with 7 nucleotides matching TRBD1. Germline loops: CDR1 SQVTM, CDR2 ANQGSEA. The CDR3 sequence is 13 residues long. After removal of 6 bases from V and 3 bases from J, the junction contained 7 bases not matched to a gene. CDR3 region: CSVGRGQDTEAFF. As DNA, the CDR3 is TGCAGCGTCGGTAGGGGGCAGGACACTGAAGCTTTCTTT. Drawing the rest from reference TRBV29-1 and TRBJ1-1, the complete variable domain is SAVISQKPSRDICQRGTSLTIQCQVDSQVTMMFWYRQQPGQSLTLIATANQGSEATYESGFVIDKFPISRPNLTFSTLTVSNMSPEDSSIYLCSVGRGQDTEAFFGQGTRLTVV.

V usage is TRBV10-3 and J usage is TRBJ2-3, with D perhaps TRBD1 (6 bases). Germline CDR1 and CDR2: ENHRY and SYGVKD. This CDR3 has 18 amino acids. Trimming cost V 10 bases and J 3 bases, with 29 bases left between them. The CDR3 nucleotides are TGTGCCAACTCAGATCCCAAGGCAACAGGGAGTATTACAGATACGCAGTATTTT. Encoded protein: CANSDPKATGSITDTQYF.

This clonotype came up a few times. The chain links TRBV25-1 to TRBJ2-7; the D is unclear. This CDR3 has 14 residues. V lost 2 bases, J lost 2 bases, and 10 bases lay in between. Germline V gives CDR1 MGHDK, CDR2 SYGVNS. CDR3 sequence (DNA): TGTGCCAGCAGTGAAGGAACGGGCCCCTACGAGCAGTACTTC. Translating it yields CASSEGTGPYEQYF.

This chain joins TRBV3-1 and TRBJ2-3, with 11 nucleotides matching TRBD2. The CDR3 has 16 residues. CDR1 and CDR2 (germline): LGHDT, YNNKEL (reference sequence). V lost 4 bases, J lost 1 base, and 4 bases stayed unmatched. CDR3: CASSRDSGGGTDTQYF. As DNA, the CDR3 is TGTGCCAGCAGCCGGGATAGCGGGGGGGGCACAGATACGCAGTATTTT.

This clonotype has more than one count but fewer than ten. J is TRBJ2-5 and V is TRBV9; D possibly corresponds to TRBD2 (7 bases). There are 15 residues in the CDR3. V gave up 4 bases and J gave up 5 bases, with 18 bases separating them. Germline CDR1 reads SGDLS; CDR2 reads YYNGEE. CDR3 in DNA: TGTGCCAGCAGCTCCGGCGGGGGCCCCTTTGAGACCCAGTACTTC. Amino acids: CASSSGGGPFETQYF.

A remark on this clonotype: It may be a read error: a sequence one base away is much more abundant. V is TRBV20-1 and J is TRBJ2-1; 7 bases agree with TRBD2. The CDR3 consists of 13 residues. Germline values: CDR1 DFQATT, CDR2 SNEGSKA (reference sequence). The CDR3 loop reads CRATGGGVNEQFF. The CDR3 DNA reads as TGCAGGGCGACTGGCGGGGGTGTGAATGAGCAGTTCTTC.

This clonotype was counted ten times or more. The rearrangement joins TRBV4-2 to TRBJ2-3; 10 positions agree with TRBD1. The CDR3 totals 17 residues. The V segment lost 0 bases and the J segment 4 bases; nucleotides outside the gene matches: 7. The germline CDR1 and CDR2 sequences are LGHNA and YNFKEQ. CDR3 sequence reads: CASSQDLPGQGADTQYF. The CDR3 coding sequence is TGTGCCAGCAGCCAAGATCTTCCCGGACAGGGGGCAGATACGCAGTATTTT.

V is TRBV10-3 and J is TRBJ2-1; TRBD2 matches at 7 bases. The CDR3 sequence is 18 residues long. Germline V CDR1 and CDR2: ENHRY, SYGVKD. V dropped 9 bases and J dropped 0; count of bases not matched to a gene: 17. The DNA for the CDR3 is TGTGCCATTGGAGGAACGGCTAGCGGTGGGAGCTCCTACAATGAGCAGTTCTTC. Protein: CAIGGTASGGSSYNEQFF.

The chain's CDR3 is CASSSRGQTYGYTF. The CDR3 DNA follows: TGTGCCAGCAGCTCACGGGGACAGACCTATGGCTACACCTTC. The genes are TRBV11-2 and TRBJ1-2, with 7 bases that match TRBD1. The CDR3 covers 14 residues. The V gene's germline CDR1 is SGHAT and CDR2 FQNNGV. The trim removed 4 bases at V and 4 bases at J, leaving 6 bases unmatched.

The V gene is TRBV5-1, the J gene TRBJ1-1, with unresolved D. The CDR3 has 15 residues. V was clipped by 0 bases and J by 1 base, with 10 bases between them. Germline V gives CDR1 SGHRS, CDR2 YFSETQ. CDR3 amino acids: CASSLVIGSNTEAFF. DNA for the CDR3: TGCGCCAGCAGCTTGGTGATCGGATCGAACACTGAAGCTTTCTTT.

In its sample, this clonotype was seen a few times. The chain recombines TRBV20-1 with TRBJ2-4; no firm D call. Trimming pared 5 bases from V and 9 bases from J, leaving 8 bases between. From germline, CDR1 is DFQATT and CDR2 SNEGSKA (reference sequence). The CDR3 has 10 amino acids. CDR3 amino acids: CSASRGIQYF. In DNA form, the CDR3 reads TGCAGTGCTTCTAGAGGCATTCAGTACTTC.

The chain recombines TRBV27 with TRBJ2-6, with D maybe TRBD2 (6 bases). Germline V gene lookup returns CDR1 MNHEY and CDR2 SMNVEV (reference sequence). Trimming removed 5 bases from V and 0 bases from J, with 8 bases in between. CDR3 size: 15 residues. The chain's CDR3 is CASSRGDSGANVLTF. In DNA, the CDR3 is TGTGCCAGCAGTCGCGGGGACTCTGGGGCCAACGTCCTGACTTTC.

In this sample, this clonotype turned up a few times. This rearrangement joins TRBV20-1 to TRBJ2-5; the match to TRBD2 covers 14 bases. The CDR3 is 14 amino acids. J lost 3 bases, V lost 5 bases, and 2 bases had no gene match. Germline V lookup: CDR1 DFQATT, CDR2 SNEGSKA (reference sequence). CDR3 nucleotides: TGCAGTGCTTCGGGACTAGCGGGAGAAGAGACCCAGTACTTC. Its translation is CSASGLAGEETQYF.

This clonotype was detected a few times. The V call is TRBV20-1, the J call TRBJ2-3, with D hard to call. Germline CDR1 reads DFQATT; CDR2 reads SNEGSKA (reference sequence). The V gene lost 3 bases and the J gene lost 2 bases, with 6 bases spanning the gap. The CDR3 loop spans 12 amino acids. CDR3 amino acids: CSARPTTDTQYF. CDR3 bases: TGCAGTGCTAGGCCAACCACAGATACGCAGTATTTT.

This clonotype was recorded a few times. The chain uses TRBV6-2 or TRBV6-3 and TRBJ1-2; D is unresolved. This CDR3 has 14 amino acids. Per the germline V gene, CDR1 is MNHEY and CDR2 is SVGEGT. Trimming pared 4 bases from V and 0 bases from J, leaving 9 bases between. The CDR3 sequence: CASSSRETNYGYTF. The DNA of the CDR3 is TGTGCCAGCAGTTCACGGGAGACTAACTATGGCTACACCTTC.

V is TRBV7-9 and J is TRBJ2-3; 15 bases are a match to TRBD2. This CDR3 is built from 17 residues. Germline V gene sequence: CDR1 SEHNR, CDR2 FQNEAQ (reference sequence). J was trimmed by 4 bases and V by 6 bases; bases with no gene match: 8. CDR3 in DNA: TGTGCCAGCAGAAAACCGGGACTAGCGGGAGGAGCAGATACGCAGTATTTT. Translation gives CASRKPGLAGGADTQYF.

The chain recombines TRBV7-2 with TRBJ1-1, with 8 positions matching TRBD1. There are 15 residues in the CDR3. Germline CDR1 is SGHTA and CDR2 is FQGNSA. V trimming: 5 bases; J trimming: 6 bases; junction bases outside the gene matches: 11. CDR3 loop: CASSERPTGDPEAFF. CDR3 nucleotide sequence: TGTGCCAGCAGCGAGAGGCCGACAGGGGATCCTGAAGCTTTCTTT.

A few counts support this clonotype. The genes are TRBV4-2 and TRBJ2-7, with 14 bases matching TRBD2. CDR3 length: 16 amino acids. Germline V gene lookup returns CDR1 LGHNA and CDR2 YNFKEQ. V shed 0 bases, J shed 3 bases, and the junction held 1 base outside the gene matches. CDR3 residues: CASSQDGTSGSYEQYF. CDR3 DNA: TGTGCCAGCAGCCAAGATGGGACTAGCGGGAGCTACGAGCAGTACTTC.

This clonotype was found many times. This chain uses TRBV12-3 or TRBV12-4 with TRBJ1-6, with 9 positions matching TRBD1. The trim removed 5 bases at V and 6 bases at J, leaving 5 bases unmatched. The CDR3 covers 15 residues. The CDR3 DNA reads as TGTGCCAGCAGTGCCCAGACAGGGGGTAATTCACCCCTCCACTTT. Translated, it gives CASSAQTGGNSPLHF.

The chain combines TRBV9 with TRBJ2-1; 12 bases agree with TRBD1. The J call is uncertain, as TRBJ2-7 better fits the DNA end. The CDR3 covers 15 residues. Germline-derived CDR1 and CDR2 are SGDLS and YYNGEE. The chain's CDR3 is CASSVGTGGVYEQYF. Written as DNA, the CDR3 is TGTGCCAGCAGCGTCGGGACAGGGGGCGTTTATGAGCAGTACTTC.